This T cell receptor beta chain originates from a study of T cell clonotyping in hematopoietic cell transplantation. Recipient blood drawn about 28 days pretransplant and days 30, 100, 180 after. With 1 base clipped from V and 3 bases from J, the junction kept 4 bases outside the gene matches. The CDR3 is made up of 16 amino acids. Germline loops: CDR1 LNHNV, CDR2 YYDKDF (reference sequence). General study results and limits: At the given depth, recipient repertoires were over 95% de novo clonotypes. No sorting was done, leaving CD4 and CD8 contributions mixed.

As regards this clone: Antigen: not known.

Libraries were prepared by immunoSEQ multiplex PCR; TCRdb keeps only in-frame clonotypes and omits some of them. Seen here are approximately 9,500 clones, about 76% observed once, and the top ten hold roughly 8.7%. The rearrangement uses TRBV15 and TRBJ2-3, with 10 bases fitting TRBD1. This specimen was PBMCs, taken 30 days after allogeneic stem cell transplant. The clonotype comes from a female patient aged 35-55 years who had an allogeneic stem cell transplant from a related donor, so T cells may come from the graft donor. Some clones in this sample may be carry-over from other donors' samples. As DNA, the CDR3 is TGTGCCACCAGCAGAGGCGGGACAGGGGAAACAGATACGCAGTATTTT. It translates to CATSRGGTGETDTQYF.